These 29 T cell receptor beta chains share one sample of origin, sequenced in a study of T cell repertoires in cytomegalovirus infection. TCRdb re-analysed the reads in MiXCR, keeping a single row per CDR3 protein. Among 100,000 to 150,000 distinct CDR3 sequences listed, 30% to 40% were seen once. What these receptors recognize is not known. This specimen was CD8+ T cells from cultured PBMCs, taken from culture after CMV antigen stimulation. These TCRs come from a human donor in good health (CMV status not recorded). Some clones in this sample may be carry-over from other donors' samples.

This clonotype occurred a few times. V gene TRBV6-2 or TRBV6-3 combines with J gene TRBJ2-7, with D unresolved. Per germline, CDR1 MNHEY and CDR2 SVGEGT. The V gene lost 3 bases and the J gene lost 4 bases, with 13 bases spanning the gap. The CDR3 has 14 amino acids. The chain's CDR3 is CASSYFEARYEQYF. The CDR3, as DNA: TGTGCCAGCAGTTATTTTGAGGCGCGGTACGAGCAGTACTTC.

This clonotype was detected a few times. The chain joins TRBV4-1 to TRBJ2-5, with 10 bases matching TRBD2. In germline, CDR1 is MGHRA, CDR2 YSYEKL. This CDR3 is 17 amino acids long. V gave up 3 bases and J gave up 2 bases; unmatched junction bases: 9. CDR3 amino acids: CASSQIAGGRDQETQYF. Here the CDR3 DNA reads TGCGCCAGCAGCCAGATAGCGGGGGGACGGGATCAAGAGACCCAGTACTTC.

The CDR3: CASSLRQGMNAPHYEQYF. The CDR3 bases are TGTGCCAGCAGTCTTCGACAGGGTATGAATGCTCCTCACTACGAGCAGTACTTC. This chain links TRBV12-3 or TRBV12-4 with TRBJ2-7; 7 bases agree with TRBD1. The J segment lost 3 bases and the V segment lost 5 bases, leaving 19 bases of the junction unmatched. The CDR3 extends over 18 amino acids.

This chain links TRBV5-4 with TRBJ2-7; D is unclear. Germline V gene sequence: CDR1 SGHNT, CDR2 YYREEE (reference sequence). This CDR3 comprises 12 residues. V was trimmed by 2 bases and J by 5 bases, leaving 8 bases between them. CDR3 loop: CASSFGLDEQYF. In DNA, the CDR3 is TGTGCCAGCAGCTTCGGCCTAGACGAGCAGTACTTC.

The chain couples TRBV2 to TRBJ1-1; D gene uncertain. Looked up from germline, CDR1 is SNHLY and CDR2 is FYNNEI. This CDR3 contains 13 residues. Trimming left V 2 bases short and J 3 bases short, with 7 bases between. In DNA, the CDR3 is TGTGCCAGCAGTGAATTACGGGACACTGAAGCTTTCTTT. It translates to CASSELRDTEAFF.

With respect to this clonotype: Given a much more abundant clone one base away, this may be a read error. Because it lacks the conserved phenylalanine or tryptophan at the end, this CDR3 is likely a read error. V gene TRBV11-2 combines with J gene TRBJ2-1, with D maybe TRBD1 (5 bases). V was pared by 1 base and J by 6 bases, with 13 bases between. Germline CDR1 and CDR2: SGHAT and FQNNGV. The CDR3 totals 15 residues. The CDR3 loop reads CASSLARAVRNEQFI. The CDR3 nucleotides are TGTGCCAGCAGCTTAGCCAGGGCGGTACGCAATGAGCAGTTCATC.

This chain connects TRBV20-1 to TRBJ1-2, with no clear D. V lost 0 bases and J lost 3, with 5 bases in between. This CDR3 spans 12 amino acids. Germline V gene lookup returns CDR1 DFQATT and CDR2 SNEGSKA (reference sequence). The DNA for the CDR3 is TGCAGTGCTAGAGACGGGGACTATGGCTACACCTTC. Its protein product is CSARDGDYGYTF.

The chain has TRBV19 and TRBJ1-5; D is undetermined. The CDR3 totals 16 residues. V was pared by 3 bases and J by 2 bases, with 14 bases between. The germline V gene has CDR1 LNHDA and CDR2 SQIVND (reference sequence). CDR3 nucleotide sequence: TGTGCCAGTAGTATTTTGGCGACCCTGGGCAATCAGCCCCAGCATTTT. This sequence encodes CASSILATLGNQPQHF.

This chain connects TRBV12-3 or TRBV12-4 to TRBJ1-1; maybe TRBD1 (6 bases). Between the trimmed V and J ends, which lost 6 bases and 6 bases, there was a span of 17 bases. The CDR3 totals 14 residues. This CDR3 reads CASRGDRLYAEAFF. DNA for the CDR3: TGTGCCAGCAGGGGTGACAGGTTGTATGCTGAAGCTTTCTTT.

The sample holds a few counts of this clonotype. The chain links TRBV27 to TRBJ2-5; TRBD1 is a possible D gene (5 bases). The CDR3 runs to 15 residues. Trimming pared 6 bases from V and 5 bases from J, leaving 19 bases between. Germline V gene lookup returns CDR1 MNHEY and CDR2 SMNVEV (reference sequence). CDR3 in amino acids: CASSSATARSETQYF. In nucleotides, the CDR3 is TGTGCCAGCAGCTCCGCGACAGCCCGGTCGGAGACCCAGTACTTC.

The chain couples TRBV7-6 to TRBJ2-3, with 9 bases identical to TRBD1. CDR1 is SGHVS, CDR2 FNYEAQ, per germline. CDR3 length: 15 amino acids. The J segment lost 2 bases and the V segment lost 5 bases, leaving 5 bases of the junction unmatched. The CDR3 coding sequence is TGTGCCAGCAGCGTACAGGGGGCTGTCACAGATACGCAGTATTTT. This gives the protein CASSVQGAVTDTQYF.

The chain joins TRBV7-9 to TRBJ1-4; D ambiguous. The CDR3 is 15 amino acids. The germline gives CDR1 SEHNR, CDR2 FQNEAQ (reference sequence). V lost 5 bases, J lost 5 bases, and 15 bases lay in between. The CDR3 reads CASSPPTHANEKLFF. DNA of the CDR3: TGTGCCAGCAGCCCACCAACACACGCAAATGAAAAACTGTTTTTT. The whole variable domain, remainder taken from reference TRBV7-9 and TRBJ1-4, is DTGVSQNPRHKITKRGQNVTFRCDPISEHNRLYWYRQTLGQGPEFLTYFQNEAQLEKSRLLSDRFSAERPKGSFSTLEIQRTEQGDSAMYLCASSPPTHANEKLFFGSGTQLSVL.

The chain joins TRBV7-9 to TRBJ1-2, with TRBD1 matching 7 bases. This CDR3 has 15 amino acids. Germline V gives CDR1 SEHNR, CDR2 FQNEAQ (reference sequence). J lost 5 bases, V lost 5 bases, and 11 bases had no gene match. This CDR3 is CASSPLRGVPYGYTF. For the CDR3, the DNA is TGTGCCAGCAGCCCCCTCAGGGGGGTACCATATGGCTACACCTTC.

The chain links TRBV24-1 to TRBJ1-5, with 7 bases lining up with TRBD1. Germline V CDR1 and CDR2: KGHDR, SFDVKD. The CDR3 length is 22 residues. With 3 bases clipped from V and 3 bases from J, the junction kept 25 bases outside the gene matches. As DNA, the CDR3 is TGTGCCACCAGTGATCCTACCTTGAGGACAGGTAGTCAGGTGGTGGACAATCAGCCCCAGCATTTT. It codes for CATSDPTLRTGSQVVDNQPQHF.

Many counts were recorded for this clonotype. The J gene is TRBJ2-1, the V gene TRBV7-6; 9 nucleotides line up with TRBD2. Germline assignment: CDR1 SGHVS and CDR2 FNYEAQ. The CDR3 consists of 18 residues. V dropped 1 base and J dropped 4; count of bases not matched to a gene: 11. CDR3 loop: CASSLVDSLAGIYNEQFF. The DNA for the CDR3 is TGTGCCAGCAGCTTAGTTGATTCGCTAGCGGGGATTTACAATGAGCAGTTCTTC.

There are a few counts of this clonotype. The chain uses TRBV6-1 and TRBJ1-2; tentative D call: TRBD1 (5 bases). The length of the CDR3 is 16 residues. Germline-derived CDR1 and CDR2 are MNHNS and SASEGT. Deletions cut 7 bases from V and 2 bases from J, with 20 bases between. The CDR3 nucleotides are TGTGCCAGCACACTCCTAGAAGGGCAGGGAAACTATGGCTACACCTTC. This sequence encodes CASTLLEGQGNYGYTF.

This chain joins TRBV5-1 and TRBJ2-7; D not certain. The CDR3 runs 15 residues. V gave up 3 bases and J gave up 2 bases, with 15 bases separating them. The germline CDR1 and CDR2 sequences are SGHRS and YFSETQ. The CDR3 loop is CASSYLRDGTYEQYF. The CDR3 nucleotides are TGCGCCAGCAGCTACCTCCGTGACGGAACCTACGAGCAGTACTTC.

Written as DNA, the CDR3 is TGCAGTGCTTGGGGCGGACCCGCACCTAATGAAAAACTGTTTTTT. It encodes CSAWGGPAPNEKLFF. This chain joins TRBV20-1 and TRBJ1-4, with TRBD1 as a possible D gene (5 bases). The germline V gene has CDR1 DFQATT and CDR2 SNEGSKA (reference sequence). The CDR3 runs 15 residues. V was cut by 5 bases and J by 3 bases, with 16 bases left in between.

This clonotype has ten or more counts. The V gene is TRBV11-1, the J gene TRBJ2-1; 8 bases map to TRBD1. V trimming: 6 bases; J trimming: 3 bases; junction bases outside the gene matches: 4. Germline CDR1 is SGHAT and CDR2 is FQDESV (reference sequence). This CDR3 contains 14 residues. The CDR3 is CASSLGQGYNEQFF. The CDR3, as DNA: TGTGCCAGCAGTCTCGGACAGGGCTACAATGAGCAGTTCTTC.

This clonotype has a handful of counts. V is TRBV7-9 and J is TRBJ1-2; D is unresolved. Trimming took off 5 bases at V and 8 bases at J, with 18 bases between the two ends. Germline loops: CDR1 SEHNR, CDR2 FQNEAQ (reference sequence). The CDR3 length is 14 residues. CDR3 sequence reads: CASSASGSGHGYTF. CDR3 nucleotides: TGTGCCAGCAGCGCCTCGGGGTCCGGGCACGGCTACACCTTC.

The J gene is TRBJ1-2, the V gene TRBV6-6; D remains ambiguous. CDR3 size: 12 residues. From germline, CDR1 is MNHNY and CDR2 SVGAGI (reference sequence). The V and J ends lost 4 bases and 8 bases respectively, with 11 bases between them. The CDR3 reads CASSSREPGYTF. CDR3 coding DNA: TGTGCCAGCAGTTCCCGAGAACCGGGCTACACCTTC.

This sequence joins TRBV5-6 and TRBJ2-2, with 9 nucleotides matching TRBD1. Germline CDR1 is SGHDT and CDR2 is YYEEEE. V lost 6 bases to trimming and J lost 4 bases; unmatched junction nucleotides: 7. The CDR3 is 15 residues long. The CDR3 reads CASKDRGWSTGELFF. For the CDR3, the DNA is TGTGCCAGCAAGGACAGGGGATGGAGCACCGGGGAGCTGTTTTTT.

This clonotype was counted between two and nine times. The J gene is TRBJ1-1, the V gene TRBV6-2 or TRBV6-3; D is ambiguous. In germline, CDR1 is MNHEY, CDR2 SVGEGT. This CDR3 region has 12 residues. Trimming stripped 6 bases from V and 0 bases from J, with 5 bases between. The CDR3 loop is CASRNMNTEAFF. In DNA form, the CDR3 reads TGTGCCAGCAGGAATATGAACACTGAAGCTTTCTTT.

This clonotype was seen more than once but under ten times. The V and J genes are TRBV5-1 and TRBJ1-1; 7 bases align to TRBD1. The CDR3 sequence is 17 residues long. The V gene end was trimmed by 6 bases and the J gene end by 1 base; junction bases not matched to a gene: 15. Germline CDR1 and CDR2: SGHRS and YFSETQ. This CDR3 reads CASTPWGAGGTNTEAFF. The CDR3 nucleotides are TGCGCCAGCACCCCGTGGGGGGCAGGGGGGACGAACACTGAAGCTTTCTTT.

The V and J genes are TRBV6-5 and TRBJ1-1; the D is unclear. The V gene lost 6 bases and the J gene lost 6 bases, with 11 bases spanning the gap. The germline CDR1 and CDR2 sequences are MNHEY and SVGAGI. This CDR3 is 12 amino acids long. This chain's CDR3 is CASSTLGSEAFF. In DNA, the CDR3 is TGTGCCAGCAGCACATTAGGATCTGAAGCTTTCTTT.

This clonotype came up a few times. CDR3 sequence: CASSLAPDRAGLWEQYF. In DNA, the CDR3 is TGTGCCAGCAGCTTAGCCCCGGACAGGGCAGGTCTTTGGGAGCAGTACTTC. The V and J genes are TRBV7-9 and TRBJ2-7, with 8 bases fitting TRBD1. CDR1 SEHNR and CDR2 FQNEAQ come from the germline V gene (reference sequence). J was trimmed by 7 bases and V by 0 bases; bases with no gene match: 14. This CDR3 contains 17 residues.

The chain couples TRBV7-3 to TRBJ2-6, with D unresolved. The V gene's germline CDR1 is SGHTA and CDR2 FQGTGA. Trimming pared 1 base from V and 0 bases from J, leaving 10 bases between. The CDR3 loop spans 17 amino acids. The CDR3 protein is CASSLSPDYSGANVLTF. The CDR3 bases are TGTGCCAGCAGCTTAAGCCCAGATTACTCTGGGGCCAACGTCCTGACTTTC.

This clonotype has a handful of counts. V is TRBV12-3 or TRBV12-4 and J is TRBJ2-3; D unresolved. The length of the CDR3 is 13 residues. Trimming left V 3 bases short and J 0 bases short, with 4 bases between. CDR3 in amino acids: CASSFMSTDTQYF. CDR3 DNA: TGTGCCAGCAGTTTTATGAGCACAGATACGCAGTATTTT.

The table lists this clonotype with many counts. This sequence joins TRBV7-9 and TRBJ1-3, with D hard to call. The CDR3 extends over 15 amino acids. V lost 2 bases and J lost 0, with 8 bases in between. Germline loops: CDR1 SEHNR, CDR2 FQNEAQ (reference sequence). CDR3 region: CASSLRPYSGNTIYF. CDR3 nucleotide sequence: TGTGCCAGCAGCTTAAGGCCCTACTCTGGAAACACCATATATTTT. The whole variable domain, remainder taken from reference TRBV7-9 and TRBJ1-3, is DTGVSQNPRHKITKRGQNVTFRCDPISEHNRLYWYRQTLGQGPEFLTYFQNEAQLEKSRLLSDRFSAERPKGSFSTLEIQRTEQGDSAMYLCASSLRPYSGNTIYFGEGSWLTVV.